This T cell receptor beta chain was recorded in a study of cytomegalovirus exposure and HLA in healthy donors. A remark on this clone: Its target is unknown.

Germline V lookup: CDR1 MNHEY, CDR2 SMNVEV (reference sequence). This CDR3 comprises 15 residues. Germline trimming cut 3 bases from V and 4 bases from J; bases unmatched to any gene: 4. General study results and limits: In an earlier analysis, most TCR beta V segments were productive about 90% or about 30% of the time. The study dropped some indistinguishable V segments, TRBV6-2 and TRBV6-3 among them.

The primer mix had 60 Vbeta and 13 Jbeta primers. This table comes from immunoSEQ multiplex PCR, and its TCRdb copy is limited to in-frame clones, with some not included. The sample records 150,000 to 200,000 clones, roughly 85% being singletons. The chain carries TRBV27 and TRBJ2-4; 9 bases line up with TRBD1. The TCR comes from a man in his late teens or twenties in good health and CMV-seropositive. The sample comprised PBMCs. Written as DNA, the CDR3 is TGTGCCAGCAGTTTTGGAGGGACAGGGAAAAACATTCAGTACTTC. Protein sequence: CASSFGGTGKNIQYF.